Shown below are 27 T cell receptor beta chains from a single sample sequenced in a study of cytomegalovirus exposure and HLA in healthy donors. The PCR made use of 60 Vbeta and 13 Jbeta primers. TCRdb's copy holds only in-frame clones and misses some; the assay was immunoSEQ multiplex PCR. The sample lists 85,000 to 100,000 clones; approximately 86% were seen once. The sample comprised PBMCs. The receptor source for this set is a man aged 25 to 45 in good health and CMV-seropositive.

This chain uses TRBV27 with TRBJ2-7; the D gene is possibly TRBD2 (5 bases). From germline, CDR1 is MNHEY and CDR2 SMNVEV (reference sequence). CDR3 length: 15 residues. Trimming removed 4 bases from V and 1 base from J, with 14 bases in between. The CDR3 bases are TGTGCCAGCAGTTCCCTCGGGCGGACTTCCTACGAGCAGTACTTC. This encodes CASSSLGRTSYEQYF.

The chain joins TRBV18 to TRBJ1-5; D possibly corresponds to TRBD1 (6 bases). Germline V gene data show CDR1 as KGHSH and CDR2 as LQKENI. The CDR3 has 15 residues. The V end was cut by 2 bases, the J end by 4 bases, with 12 bases between. The CDR3 nucleotides read TGTGCCAGCTCACCAGTTGAGGGGGGGAATCAGCCCCAGCATTTT. Amino acid sequence: CASSPVEGGNQPQHF. Full variable domain (rest looked up from reference TRBV18 and TRBJ1-5): NAGVMQNPRHLVRRRGQEARLRCSPMKGHSHVYWYRQLPEEGLKFMVYLQKENIIDESGMPKERFSAEFPKEGPSILRIQQVVRGDSAAYFCASSPVEGGNQPQHFGDGTRLSIL.

The gene calls are TRBV11-2 and TRBJ2-1, with TRBD1 matching over 9 bases. Germline CDR1 reads SGHAT; CDR2 reads FQNNGV. V was clipped by 5 bases and J by 2 bases; unmatched bases: 10. This CDR3 is built from 17 residues. CDR3: CASSQAHRGPAYNEQFF. The CDR3 nucleotides are TGTGCCAGCAGCCAGGCCCACAGGGGGCCCGCCTACAATGAGCAGTTCTTC.

The V call is TRBV25-1, the J call TRBJ2-7; D may be TRBD1 (5 bases). Germline V CDR1 and CDR2: MGHDK, SYGVNS. The CDR3 has 14 amino acids. With 3 bases removed from V and 1 base from J, the gap between germline ends came to 10 bases. In DNA, the CDR3 is TGTGCCAGCAGTGACTCACAGGTATCCTACGAGCAGTACTTC. Translated: CASSDSQVSYEQYF.

With respect to this clone: At one boundary the junction diverges from the germline segment, which might be a read error. The chain couples TRBV30 to TRBJ1-2, with TRBD1 as a possible D gene (5 bases). This CDR3 has 13 residues. Germline loops: CDR1 GTSNPN, CDR2 SVGIG (reference sequence). In DNA, the CDR3 is TGTGCCTGGAATTGGGGGGAGGGCTATGGCTACCCCTTC. Protein: CAWNWGEGYGYPF.

The V call is TRBV19, the J call TRBJ2-1, with 7 bases that match TRBD2. Trimming at V came to 8 bases and at J to 4 bases, leaving 8 bases not matched to a gene. Germline assignment: CDR1 LNHDA and CDR2 SQIVND (reference sequence). This CDR3 comprises 14 residues. For the CDR3, the DNA is TGTGCCAGTCTGGCTAGCGGAGCTTACAATGAGCAGTTCTTC. Protein sequence: CASLASGAYNEQFF.

The chain uses TRBV7-8 and TRBJ2-2, with TRBD2 matching over 13 bases. Unmatched junction bases numbered 8, after V lost 5 bases and J lost 5 bases. CDR1 and CDR2 (germline): SGHVS, FQNEAQ. CDR3 length equals 17 residues. The CDR3 sequence is CASSRGLAGVGTGELFF. CDR3 DNA: TGTGCCAGCAGCCGAGGACTAGCGGGAGTTGGGACCGGGGAGCTGTTTTTT.

A few counts support this clone. The chain links TRBV5-6 to TRBJ2-6; D is possibly TRBD1 (6 bases). This CDR3 contains 15 residues. V lost 5 bases and J 1 base, leaving 10 bases between the germline ends. Germline V gene lookup returns CDR1 SGHDT and CDR2 YYEEEE. The CDR3 region is CASSFTGSGANVLTF. The CDR3 DNA follows: TGTGCCAGCAGTTTTACAGGGTCTGGGGCCAACGTCCTGACTTTC.

The chain recombines TRBV10-3 with TRBJ2-2; a possible D gene is TRBD2 (5 bases). The germline V gene has CDR1 ENHRY and CDR2 SYGVKD. The CDR3 loop spans 15 amino acids. Trimming cost V 4 bases and J 3 bases, with 12 bases left between them. CDR3 residues: CAISASGGHTGELFF. Written as DNA, the CDR3 is TGTGCCATCAGTGCAAGCGGAGGCCACACCGGGGAGCTGTTTTTT.

This clone showed up just a few times. V gene TRBV6-5 combines with J gene TRBJ2-7, with D perhaps matching TRBD2 (6 bases). Germline V gives CDR1 MNHEY, CDR2 SVGAGI. V lost 0 bases and J lost 5, with 11 bases in between. This CDR3 spans 14 amino acids. CDR3 residues: CASSYSRLVHEQYF. CDR3 DNA: TGTGCCAGCAGTTACTCCCGACTAGTCCACGAGCAGTACTTC.

In this sample, this clone turned up a few times. The rearrangement uses TRBV5-1 and TRBJ2-7; 7 bases fit TRBD2. The CDR3 has 15 residues. Germline V gene data show CDR1 as SGHRS and CDR2 as YFSETQ. With 0 bases clipped from V and 4 bases from J, the junction kept 7 bases outside the gene matches. CDR3 residues: CASSLDRDYQYEQYF. CDR3 DNA sequence: TGCGCCAGCAGCTTGGACCGGGACTACCAATACGAGCAGTACTTC.

This clone was recorded only once. A read error may account for a junction end that differs from germline. V gene TRBV6-1 combines with J gene TRBJ2-7, with TRBD1 identical over 10 bases. This CDR3 is built from 16 residues. CDR1 MNHNS and CDR2 SASEGT come from the germline V gene. This chain's CDR3 is CGSSEGSGQGDHEQYF. CDR3 sequence (DNA): TGTGGCAGCAGTGAAGGTAGTGGACAGGGGGATCACGAGCAGTACTTC.

The V and J genes are TRBV5-4 and TRBJ2-3; 8 bases are a match to TRBD2. The ends lost 0 bases at V and 5 bases at J; junction bases unmatched: 11. The CDR3 totals 17 residues. In germline, CDR1 is SGHNT, CDR2 YYREEE (reference sequence). The CDR3 DNA follows: TGTGCCAGCAGCTTGGTCCGGGCTAGCGGGTTACGAGATACGCAGTATTTT. Protein sequence: CASSLVRASGLRDTQYF.

The rearrangement uses TRBV10-1 and TRBJ2-6, with D possibly being TRBD2 (6 bases). The CDR3 length is 21 residues. Germline lookup yields CDR1 WNHNN and CDR2 SYGVQD (reference sequence). V lost 6 bases and J lost 2, with 29 bases in between. Written as DNA, the CDR3 is TGCGCCAGCAGCGACCCTAAACACTCAGCGCGGGGAAGACCTGGGGCCAACGTCCTGACTTTC. It is translated as CASSDPKHSARGRPGANVLTF.

This chain joins TRBV19 and TRBJ1-4, with D unclear. The V and J ends lost 5 bases and 4 bases respectively, with 14 bases between them. The CDR3 has 15 residues. Germline CDR1 LNHDA, CDR2 SQIVND (reference sequence). The DNA for the CDR3 is TGTGCCAGTAGTTTCTCATTGAGCCATAATGAAAAACTGTTTTTT. This gives the protein CASSFSLSHNEKLFF.

This clone occurred a few times. V usage is TRBV30 and J usage is TRBJ2-1; 12 bases fit TRBD1. CDR3 size: 13 residues. Germline assignment: CDR1 GTSNPN and CDR2 SVGIG (reference sequence). With V trimmed by 0 bases and J by 14 bases, 5 bases remained unmatched. The CDR3 bases are TGTGCCTGGAGTGTAGACGGGACAGGGGGCGAGTTCTTC. It translates to CAWSVDGTGGEFF.

This chain connects TRBV28 to TRBJ2-7; D not certain. The ends were cut back, 4 bases at V and 1 base at J, with 5 bases in the middle. The CDR3 totals 12 residues. CDR1 is MDHEN, CDR2 SYDVKM, per germline. The CDR3 region has the DNA TGTGCCAGCAGTTCCTATTCCTACGAGCAGTACTTC. Translated: CASSSYSYEQYF.

The table lists this clone with a few counts. V gene TRBV18 combines with J gene TRBJ2-7, with 16 bases matching TRBD2. Germline CDR1 is KGHSH and CDR2 is LQKENI. The CDR3 length is 15 residues. V lost 2 bases to trimming and J lost 7 bases; unmatched junction nucleotides: 2. The CDR3 protein is CASSPGTSGRVEQYF. The DNA of the CDR3 is TGTGCCAGCTCACCAGGGACTAGCGGGAGGGTTGAGCAGTACTTC.

The chain uses TRBV7-9 and TRBJ2-6; possible D gene TRBD2, 5 bases. Germline values: CDR1 SEHNR, CDR2 FQNEAQ (reference sequence). The CDR3 sequence is 15 residues long. V lost 4 bases and J 5 bases, leaving 12 bases between the germline ends. The CDR3 coding sequence is TGTGCCAGCAGCTCTCCGGACTCCTGGGCCAACGTCCTGACTTTC. Its translation: CASSSPDSWANVLTF.

This clone showed up just once. This chain connects TRBV6-5 to TRBJ1-2, with D possibly being TRBD1 (6 bases). Per the germline V gene, CDR1 is MNHEY and CDR2 is SVGAGI. This CDR3 is 13 amino acids long. The germline V and J ends were trimmed by 6 bases and 8 bases, with 16 bases remaining between them. CDR3 sequence (DNA): TGTGCCAGCAGCCCCAGGGGATTTAGCGGCTACACCTTC. This gives the protein CASSPRGFSGYTF.

The chain employs TRBV6-4 and TRBJ2-1; TRBD2 matches at 10 bases. Germline lookup yields CDR1 MRHNA and CDR2 SNTAGT. This CDR3 is built from 13 residues. Losses at the gene ends were 6 bases for V and 9 bases for J; bases not matched to a gene: 5. CDR3 sequence (DNA): TGTGCCAGCAGCATAGCGGGAGGTAGTGAGCAGTTCTTC. This codes for CASSIAGGSEQFF.

CDR3 in amino acids: CSVEGGSSYNEQFF. The DNA of the CDR3 is TGCAGCGTTGAAGGCGGGAGCTCCTACAATGAGCAGTTCTTC. The genes are TRBV29-1 and TRBJ2-1; the match to TRBD2 covers 7 bases. After removal of 1 base from V and 0 bases from J, the junction contained 0 bases not matched to a gene. This CDR3 is built from 14 residues. CDR1 and CDR2 from the germline V gene are SQVTM and ANQGSEA.

V is TRBV5-1 and J is TRBJ2-5; a possible D gene is TRBD1 (5 bases). Per the germline V gene, CDR1 is SGHRS and CDR2 is YFSETQ. Trimming took 0 bases from V and 5 from J, leaving 14 bases between them. The CDR3 runs 15 residues. CDR3 in amino acids: CASSLEGRAEETQYF. CDR3 DNA: TGCGCCAGCAGCTTGGAAGGCAGGGCAGAGGAGACCCAGTACTTC.

V is TRBV5-4 and J is TRBJ2-3; possible D gene TRBD1, 5 bases. Germline CDR1 SGHNT, CDR2 YYREEE (reference sequence). V lost 2 bases and J 2 bases, leaving 12 bases between the germline ends. This CDR3 region has 15 residues. CDR3 loop: CASSFKGWVTDTQYF. The CDR3 DNA follows: TGTGCCAGCAGCTTCAAGGGGTGGGTCACAGATACGCAGTATTTT.

J is TRBJ2-7 and V is TRBV30, with TRBD1 matching over 8 bases. After removal of 2 bases from V and 1 base from J, the junction contained 13 bases not matched to a gene. Germline loops: CDR1 GTSNPN, CDR2 SVGIG (reference sequence). This CDR3 comprises 17 residues. The CDR3 bases are TGTGCCTGGAGTTTCTCGGCCCGGGACAGGATTTCCTACGAGCAGTACTTC. Protein: CAWSFSARDRISYEQYF. Full variable domain (missing parts from reference TRBV30 and TRBJ2-7): SQTIHQWPATLVQPVGSPLSLECTVEGTSNPNLYWYRQAAGRGLQLLFYSVGIGQISSEVPQNLSASRPQDRQFILSSKKLLLSDSGFYLCAWSFSARDRISYEQYFGPGTRLTVT.

This chain uses TRBV10-3 with TRBJ2-7, with 11 bases matching TRBD2. CDR1 is ENHRY, CDR2 SYGVKD, per germline. The V and J ends lost 9 bases and 7 bases, in that order; junction bases with no gene match: 11. The CDR3 contains 14 residues. The CDR3 coding sequence is TGTGCCATACAGCAGGCTAGCGGGAGGAAGGAGCAGTACTTC. The encoded protein is CAIQQASGRKEQYF.

V gene TRBV11-2 combines with J gene TRBJ2-7, with 7 bases that match TRBD1. V lost 5 bases and J lost 4; bases outside the gene matches: 14. CDR1 SGHAT and CDR2 FQNNGV come from the germline V gene. This CDR3 is built from 16 residues. The CDR3 protein is CASSLVGQVEIYEQYF. The DNA of the CDR3 is TGTGCCAGCAGCCTGGTAGGACAGGTAGAAATATACGAGCAGTACTTC.